These 17 T cell receptor beta chains were sequenced from one sample in a study of CD8 T cells in Susac syndrome. Random hexamers were used to reverse transcribe an amount of roughly 0.45 to 1 ug RNA. TCRdb reprocessed the immunoSEQ multiplex PCR reads via MiXCR and lists one record per CDR3 protein. The sample shows 130,000 to 150,000 distinct CDR3 sequences, 94% of them seen only once. Sequenced sample: CD8+ T cells from PBMCs. Receptors were obtained from a human donor in good health.

This chain links TRBV7-2 with TRBJ2-4; TRBD2 agrees at 7 bases. The V gene end was trimmed by 7 bases and the J gene end by 2 bases; junction bases not matched to a gene: 11. CDR3 length equals 16 residues. The germline V gene encodes CDR1 SGHTA and CDR2 FQGNSA. CDR3: CASTSGGPTSKNIQYF. The CDR3 bases are TGTGCCAGCACCTCGGGGGGTCCCACGTCCAAAAACATTCAGTACTTC.

This clonotype was seen a single time. The rearrangement links TRBV27 to TRBJ2-7, with TRBD1 identical over 10 bases. The CDR3 sequence is 12 residues long. V dropped 11 bases and J dropped 4; count of bases not matched to a gene: 5. Germline V gene lookup returns CDR1 MNHEY and CDR2 SMNVEV (reference sequence). The CDR3 nucleotides are TGTGCCGCCGGGGGACAGGGGTACGAGCAGTACTTC. Translated, it gives CAAGGQGYEQYF.

This clonotype was picked up a small number of times. The genes are TRBV12-3 or TRBV12-4 and TRBJ1-5; 7 nucleotides agree with TRBD1. This CDR3 is built from 13 residues. J gave up 7 bases and V 4 bases, and 4 bases lay outside the gene matches. Here the CDR3 reads CASSSGGGQPQHF. In DNA form, the CDR3 reads TGTGCCAGCAGTTCAGGGGGTGGGCAGCCCCAGCATTTT.

This rearrangement joins TRBV29-1 to TRBJ2-2; D is undetermined. The V gene lost 6 bases and the J gene lost 1 base, with 6 bases spanning the gap. CDR3 length: 12 residues. The V gene's germline CDR1 is SQVTM and CDR2 ANQGSEA. The CDR3 is CSVRQNTGELFF. CDR3 coding DNA: TGCAGCGTCCGACAGAACACCGGGGAGCTGTTTTTT.

The V and J genes are TRBV20-1 and TRBJ2-3, with 8 bases lining up with TRBD2. Looked up from germline, CDR1 is DFQATT and CDR2 is SNEGSKA (reference sequence). This CDR3 has 18 amino acids. Unmatched junction bases numbered 11, after V lost 0 bases and J lost 0 bases. The CDR3 region is CSARDAASGRLSTDTQYF. For the CDR3, the DNA is TGCAGTGCTAGAGATGCGGCTAGCGGGCGTCTTAGCACAGATACGCAGTATTTT.

This chain links TRBV4-3 with TRBJ2-7; perhaps TRBD1 as D (6 bases). The CDR3 has 14 residues. V was clipped by 1 base and J by 3 bases, with 10 bases between them. Germline CDR1 is LGHNA and CDR2 is YSLEER. DNA for the CDR3: TGCGCCAGCAGCCAAGGCGGACAGCACTACGAGCAGTACTTC. Translating it yields CASSQGGQHYEQYF.

The chain has TRBV5-6 and TRBJ2-1; 9 nucleotides line up with TRBD2. The CDR3 runs 14 residues. V shed 3 bases and J 5 bases; nucleotides not matched to a gene: 3. Germline values: CDR1 SGHDT, CDR2 YYEEEE. The CDR3 protein is CASSWPSGDNEQFF. The CDR3 DNA sequence: TGTGCCAGCAGCTGGCCTAGCGGGGACAATGAGCAGTTCTTC.

The chain is built from TRBV5-1 and TRBJ2-5; 11 bases line up with TRBD2. After removal of 7 bases from V and 0 bases from J, the junction contained 8 bases not matched to a gene. The CDR3 runs to 16 residues. Germline V gene sequence: CDR1 SGHRS, CDR2 YFSETQ. The CDR3 protein is CASRDGTSGYQETQYF. The CDR3 nucleotides read TGCGCCAGCCGCGACGGGACTAGCGGATACCAAGAGACCCAGTACTTC.

The J gene is TRBJ2-2, the V gene TRBV2, with D possibly matching TRBD2 (6 bases). There are 13 residues in the CDR3. The V and J ends lost 10 bases and 3 bases respectively, with 12 bases between them. Germline V gene sequence: CDR1 SNHLY, CDR2 FYNNEI. The CDR3 DNA reads TGTGCCACCCGGCGGGGTTACACCGGGGAGCTGTTTTTT. Protein sequence: CATRRGYTGELFF.

The rearrangement links TRBV5-4 to TRBJ2-3, with 14 positions matching TRBD2. This CDR3 has 18 residues. The germline V gene has CDR1 SGHNT and CDR2 YYREEE (reference sequence). Trimming took 1 base from V and 2 from J; bases not matched to a gene: 6. The CDR3 DNA reads TGTGCCAGCAGCTTGCTTGGACTAGCGGGAGGATTCACAGATACGCAGTATTTT. Protein: CASSLLGLAGGFTDTQYF.

The chain couples TRBV5-1 to TRBJ1-5; tentatively, D is TRBD1 (5 bases). The CDR3 is 13 amino acids. V lost 5 bases, J lost 3 bases, and 9 bases lay in between. Per germline, CDR1 SGHRS and CDR2 YFSETQ. The CDR3 loop is CASRLTDNQPQHF. The CDR3 nucleotides are TGCGCCAGCAGGCTGACAGACAATCAGCCCCAGCATTTT.

The chain is built from TRBV30 and TRBJ1-1; D might be TRBD1 (5 bases). Germline values: CDR1 GTSNPN, CDR2 SVGIG (reference sequence). Trimming left V 0 bases short and J 0 bases short, with 14 bases between. This CDR3 spans 16 amino acids. The CDR3 is CAWSVRGRGLNTEAFF. CDR3 nucleotide sequence: TGTGCCTGGAGTGTAAGGGGACGCGGCCTGAACACTGAAGCTTTCTTT. Filled out from reference TRBV30 and TRBJ1-1, the complete variable domain reads SQTIHQWPATLVQPVGSPLSLECTVEGTSNPNLYWYRQAAGRGLQLLFYSVGIGQISSEVPQNLSASRPQDRQFILSSKKLLLSDSGFYLCAWSVRGRGLNTEAFFGQGTRLTVV.

V is TRBV24-1 and J is TRBJ2-1; TRBD2 matches 7 bases. Germline loops: CDR1 KGHDR, CDR2 SFDVKD. Trimming at V came to 5 bases and at J to 5 bases, leaving 8 bases not matched to a gene. This CDR3 region has 15 residues. CDR3 protein: CATSAGRMRDNEQFF. CDR3 nucleotide sequence: TGTGCCACCAGTGCCGGGAGGATGAGGGACAATGAGCAGTTCTTC.

The chain combines TRBV27 with TRBJ2-2, with 8 bases matching TRBD2. Germline V lookup: CDR1 MNHEY, CDR2 SMNVEV (reference sequence). The CDR3 covers 14 residues. With V trimmed by 7 bases and J by 0 bases, 1 base remained unmatched. In DNA form, the CDR3 reads TGTGCCAGCAAACTAGCGGCGAACACCGGGGAGCTGTTTTTT. Residues: CASKLAANTGELFF.

This clonotype was picked up one time. The rearrangement uses TRBV7-8 and TRBJ2-7, with a tentative D call TRBD2 (6 bases). Germline V gene sequence: CDR1 SGHVS, CDR2 FQNEAQ. This CDR3 has 14 amino acids. Trimming shortened V by 3 bases and J by 2 bases, and 11 bases separated the two germline ends. CDR3 sequence reads: CASSFTGSTYEQYF. The DNA of the CDR3 is TGTGCCAGCAGCTTTACCGGGAGTACCTACGAGCAGTACTTC.

The V and J genes are TRBV5-4 and TRBJ2-5; a possible D gene is TRBD1 (6 bases). This CDR3 comprises 14 residues. The V and J ends lost 1 base and 4 bases respectively, with 11 bases between them. CDR1 is SGHNT and CDR2 is YYREEE in the germline V gene (reference sequence). CDR3 DNA: TGTGCCAGCAGCTTGTTGGGGGCCAGAGAGACCCAGTACTTC. Protein: CASSLLGARETQYF.

The CDR3 coding sequence is TGCAGTGCTAGAGGTTCCGGGACAGGTCTTTCCTACGAGCAGTACTTC. Translating it yields CSARGSGTGLSYEQYF. The chain combines TRBV20-1 with TRBJ2-7; TRBD1 matches 8 bases. The CDR3 is made up of 16 amino acids. V was clipped by 1 base and J by 1 base; unmatched bases: 9. Germline V CDR1 and CDR2: DFQATT, SNEGSKA (reference sequence).